This TCR beta chain was retrieved from a study of Graves' ophthalmopathy and Graves' hyperthyroidism. Diagnoses were established from clinical symptoms, serum thyroxine, TRAb, thyroid ultrasound and orbital computed tomography. The V gene end was trimmed by 7 bases and the J gene end by 2 bases; junction bases not matched to a gene: 8. The CDR3 sequence is 14 residues long. The germline CDR1 and CDR2 sequences are MNHEY and SVGAGI. Scientists amplified the TCR beta CDR3 regions from RNA transcripts. The first round was an RT-PCR with HTBI primers, and the second round was a multiplex PCR. TCRdb re-derived calls from the multiplex PCR reads in MiXCR, one entry per CDR3 protein. The data hold about 340,000 distinct CDR3 sequences, with about 17% observed a single time. This clonotype was seen repeatedly, ten times or more.

The clonotype was recovered from an adult man with Graves' ophthalmopathy. The sequenced sample consisted of peripheral blood. The genes are TRBV6-5 and TRBJ2-7; 7 bases agree with TRBD2. Here the CDR3 reads CASKGTTIPYEQYF. The CDR3 DNA sequence: TGTGCCAGCAAGGGGACTACGATCCCCTACGAGCAGTACTTC.